Listed below are T cell receptor beta chains from one sample, sequenced in a study of cytomegalovirus exposure and HLA in healthy donors. Libraries were prepared by immunoSEQ multiplex PCR; TCRdb keeps only in-frame clonotypes and omits some of them. The table lists 140,000 to 150,000 clones, 70% of them singletons. Sequencing used PBMCs. The receptors shown here come from a woman aged 60-70 years in good health and CMV-seropositive. The CDR3 runs from the conserved cysteine through the conserved F or W. Each record gives: CDR3 length, J gene, D gene, clone size, V gene, CDR3 protein, CDR3 DNA. D genes are given only for firm matches. Clone size is stated in some rows and not others, as once, few, many or a class when expanded.

len: 14
j_gene: TRBJ2-2
d_gene: NA
abundance: few
v_gene: TRBV5-1
CDR3aa: CASSVGHDTGELFF
CDR3nt: TGCGCCAGCAGCGTCGGACACGACACCGGGGAGCTGTTTTTT

len: 13
j_gene: TRBJ2-7
d_gene: TRBD1
abundance: NA
v_gene: TRBV6-5
CDR3aa: CATRGGFSYEQYF
CDR3nt: TGTGCCACCAGAGGGGGCTTCTCCTACGAGCAGTACTTC

len: 14
j_gene: TRBJ2-7
d_gene: TRBD1
abundance: NA
v_gene: TRBV30
CDR3aa: CAWSLGTVSYEQYF
CDR3nt: TGTGCCTGGAGTCTTGGGACAGTCTCCTACGAGCAGTACTTC

len: 15
j_gene: TRBJ2-7
d_gene: NA
abundance: NA
v_gene: TRBV28
CDR3aa: CASTSYAAGSYEQYF
CDR3nt: TGTGCCAGCACTTCCTACGCAGCGGGCTCCTACGAGCAGTACTTC

len: 14
j_gene: TRBJ1-1
d_gene: TRBD1
abundance: NA
v_gene: TRBV27
CDR3aa: CASSDRVGTTEAFF
CDR3nt: TGTGCCAGCAGTGACAGGGTTGGGACCACTGAAGCTTTCTTT

len: 18
j_gene: TRBJ2-7
d_gene: TRBD2
abundance: NA
v_gene: TRBV28
CDR3aa: CASSRGGTSGSISYEQYF
CDR3nt: TGTGCCAGCAGTCGAGGGGGGACTAGCGGGAGCATCTCCTACGAGCAGTACTTC

len: 14
j_gene: TRBJ1-4
d_gene: TRBD1
abundance: NA
v_gene: TRBV28
CDR3aa: CASRPDRVGEKLFF
CDR3nt: TGTGCCAGCAGACCGGACAGGGTAGGGGAAAAACTGTTTTTT

len: 15
j_gene: TRBJ2-3
d_gene: NA
abundance: NA
v_gene: TRBV2
CDR3aa: CASSGQRSNTDTQYF
CDR3nt: TGTGCCAGCAGTGGTCAGCGTTCCAACACAGATACGCAGTATTTT

len: 16
j_gene: TRBJ2-1
d_gene: TRBD2
abundance: few
v_gene: TRBV27
CDR3aa: CASSFSGLAGYNEQFF
CDR3nt: TGTGCCAGCAGTTTCAGCGGACTAGCGGGTTACAATGAGCAGTTCTTC

len: 13
j_gene: TRBJ1-1
d_gene: NA
abundance: NA
v_gene: TRBV7-9
CDR3aa: CASSPGRNTEAFF
CDR3nt: TGTGCCAGCTCACCTGGTAGGAACACTGAAGCTTTCTTT

len: 13
j_gene: TRBJ1-2
d_gene: TRBD1
abundance: NA
v_gene: TRBV2
CDR3aa: CASSRDRGNGYTF
CDR3nt: TGTGCCAGCAGTCGTGACAGGGGGAATGGCTACACCTTC

len: 16
j_gene: TRBJ2-4
d_gene: NA
abundance: NA
v_gene: TRBV6-6
CDR3aa: CASSTQPGANKNIQYF
CDR3nt: TGTGCCAGCAGTACCCAGCCAGGGGCGAATAAAAACATTCAGTACTTC

len: 16
j_gene: TRBJ1-5
d_gene: NA
abundance: NA
v_gene: TRBV5-6
CDR3aa: CASSLNSGQGNQPQHF
CDR3nt: TGTGCCAGCAGCTTGAATAGTGGGCAGGGGAATCAGCCCCAGCATTTT

len: 14
j_gene: TRBJ2-7
d_gene: TRBD2
abundance: few
v_gene: TRBV5-6
CDR3aa: CASSPGLASYEQYF
CDR3nt: TGTGCCAGCAGCCCAGGACTAGCCTCCTACGAGCAGTACTTC

len: 15
j_gene: TRBJ1-2
d_gene: TRBD1
abundance: NA
v_gene: TRBV28
CDR3aa: CASSLFTGQGYGYTF
CDR3nt: TGTGCCAGCAGTTTATTTACAGGACAGGGTTATGGCTACACCTTC

len: 15
j_gene: TRBJ1-2
d_gene: NA
abundance: NA
v_gene: TRBV23-1
CDR3aa: CASSQSLGRACGYTF
CDR3nt: TGCGCCAGCAGTCAATCGTTAGGGAGAGCTTGCGGCTACACCTTC

len: 14
j_gene: TRBJ1-2
d_gene: TRBD1
abundance: NA
v_gene: TRBV28
CDR3aa: CASSSDRGDYGYTF
CDR3nt: TGTGCCAGCAGCTCGGACAGGGGCGACTATGGCTACACCTTC

len: 15
j_gene: TRBJ1-1
d_gene: NA
abundance: NA
v_gene: TRBV11-1
CDR3aa: CASSLKDSGIHEAFF
CDR3nt: TGTGCCAGCAGCTTAAAGGACTCCGGGATTCATGAAGCTTTCTTT

len: 14
j_gene: TRBJ2-7
d_gene: TRBD1
abundance: NA
v_gene: TRBV27
CDR3aa: CASSSLQGAYEQYF
CDR3nt: TGTGCCAGCAGCTCCCTCCAGGGGGCCTACGAGCAGTACTTC

len: 14
j_gene: TRBJ2-7
d_gene: NA
abundance: NA
v_gene: TRBV5-1
CDR3aa: CASSLGTVREEQYF
CDR3nt: TGCGCCAGCAGCTTGGGGACCGTTCGGGAGGAGCAGTACTTC

len: 12
j_gene: TRBJ2-1
d_gene: NA
abundance: NA
v_gene: TRBV28
CDR3aa: CASSVKGWEQFF
CDR3nt: TGTGCCAGCAGCGTTAAGGGGTGGGAGCAGTTCTTC

len: 16
j_gene: TRBJ2-5
d_gene: TRBD1
abundance: few
v_gene: TRBV11-3
CDR3aa: CASSLGQGKLEETQYF
CDR3nt: TGTGCCAGCAGCTTGGGACAGGGGAAGTTGGAAGAGACCCAGTACTTC

len: 16
j_gene: TRBJ2-2
d_gene: TRBD2
abundance: few
v_gene: TRBV7-8
CDR3aa: CASSLLLAGADGELFF
CDR3nt: TGTGCCAGCAGCTTATTACTAGCGGGAGCGGACGGGGAGCTGTTTTTT

len: 16
j_gene: TRBJ2-7
d_gene: TRBD1
abundance: NA
v_gene: TRBV5-4
CDR3aa: CASSLNRQGRRNEQYF
CDR3nt: TGTGCCAGCAGTTTAAACCGACAGGGGCGAAGGAACGAGCAGTACTTC

len: 15
j_gene: TRBJ1-1
d_gene: TRBD1
abundance: NA
v_gene: TRBV10-3
CDR3aa: CAITPGQASNTEAFF
CDR3nt: TGTGCCATCACCCCGGGACAGGCCTCGAACACTGAAGCTTTCTTT

len: 14
j_gene: TRBJ1-1
d_gene: NA
abundance: NA
v_gene: TRBV12-1
CDR3aa: CASSFGRGHTEAFF
CDR3nt: TGTGCCAGCAGCTTTGGCAGGGGTCACACTGAAGCTTTCTTT

len: 13
j_gene: TRBJ1-5
d_gene: NA
abundance: once
v_gene: TRBV6-1
CDR3aa: CASSTAGKQPQHF
CDR3nt: TGTGCCAGCTCGACAGCAGGGAAGCAGCCCCAGCATTTT

len: 13
j_gene: TRBJ2-2
d_gene: NA
abundance: few
v_gene: TRBV5-6
CDR3aa: CASSWSTTGELFF
CDR3nt: TGTGCCAGCAGCTGGTCCACAACCGGGGAGCTGTTTTTT

len: 14
j_gene: TRBJ1-1
d_gene: TRBD1
abundance: NA
v_gene: TRBV29-1
CDR3aa: CSVLGQGKNTEAFF
CDR3nt: TGCAGCGTTCTGGGACAGGGAAAGAACACTGAAGCTTTCTTT

len: 17
j_gene: TRBJ2-1
d_gene: TRBD2
abundance: NA
v_gene: TRBV5-1
CDR3aa: CASSPAPAGGTYNEQFF
CDR3nt: TGCGCCAGCAGCCCCGCCCCTGCGGGAGGGACCTACAATGAGCAGTTCTTC

len: 16
j_gene: TRBJ2-7
d_gene: TRBD2
abundance: few
v_gene: TRBV18
CDR3aa: CASSPRGLAGLDEQYF
CDR3nt: TGTGCCAGCTCACCAAGGGGACTAGCGGGACTGGACGAGCAGTACTTC

len: 15
j_gene: TRBJ2-1
d_gene: TRBD1
abundance: NA
v_gene: TRBV19
CDR3aa: CASSKNRGSYNEQFF
CDR3nt: TGTGCCAGTAGTAAAAACAGGGGGTCCTACAATGAGCAGTTCTTC

len: 16
j_gene: TRBJ2-5
d_gene: NA
abundance: NA
v_gene: TRBV15
CDR3aa: CATSTPEGGHQETQYF
CDR3nt: TGTGCCACCAGCACTCCCGAGGGGGGGCACCAAGAGACCCAGTACTTC

len: 13
j_gene: TRBJ2-5
d_gene: NA
abundance: few
v_gene: TRBV27
CDR3aa: CASSPTQGETQYF
CDR3nt: TGTGCCAGCAGTCCTACTCAGGGTGAGACCCAGTACTTC

len: 14
j_gene: TRBJ1-1
d_gene: NA
abundance: few
v_gene: TRBV27
CDR3aa: CASNTGLIGTEAFF
CDR3nt: TGTGCCAGCAATACAGGGTTGATCGGCACTGAAGCTTTCTTT

len: 13
j_gene: TRBJ1-5
d_gene: NA
abundance: NA
v_gene: TRBV6-5
CDR3aa: CASIETGGQPQHF
CDR3nt: TGTGCCAGCATCGAGACAGGCGGTCAGCCCCAGCATTTT

len: 12
j_gene: TRBJ1-1
d_gene: NA
abundance: few
v_gene: TRBV19
CDR3aa: CASIRVNTEAFF
CDR3nt: TGTGCCAGTATTCGGGTCAACACTGAAGCTTTCTTT

len: 14
j_gene: TRBJ1-2
d_gene: NA
abundance: few
v_gene: TRBV4-1
CDR3aa: CASSQDQEGFGYTF
CDR3nt: TGCGCCAGCAGCCAAGATCAAGAGGGATTTGGCTACACCTTC

len: 15
j_gene: TRBJ2-7
d_gene: TRBD2
abundance: NA
v_gene: TRBV28
CDR3aa: CASGLLAGGTYEQYF
CDR3nt: TGTGCCAGCGGATTACTAGCGGGGGGGACCTACGAGCAGTACTTC

len: 16
j_gene: TRBJ1-1
d_gene: NA
abundance: few
v_gene: TRBV29-1
CDR3aa: CSVDASSVSMNTEAFF
CDR3nt: TGCAGCGTTGACGCTTCCTCAGTTAGCATGAACACTGAAGCTTTCTTT

len: 13
j_gene: TRBJ2-3
d_gene: NA
abundance: NA
v_gene: TRBV5-6
CDR3aa: CASSLRDLDTQYF
CDR3nt: TGTGCCAGCAGCTTGCGGGATCTGGATACGCAGTATTTT

len: 15
j_gene: TRBJ1-1
d_gene: NA
abundance: NA
v_gene: TRBV18
CDR3aa: CASSPGQSMNTEAFF
CDR3nt: TGTGCCAGCTCACCAGGCCAATCCATGAACACTGAAGCTTTCTTT

len: 13
j_gene: TRBJ2-1
d_gene: NA
abundance: NA
v_gene: TRBV19
CDR3aa: CASSPRGYNEQFF
CDR3nt: TGTGCCAGTAGTCCCCGGGGGTACAATGAGCAGTTCTTC

len: 12
j_gene: TRBJ1-3
d_gene: NA
abundance: NA
v_gene: TRBV6-1
CDR3aa: CASTEGENTIYF
CDR3nt: TGTGCCAGTACGGAAGGAGAAAACACCATATATTTT

len: 14
j_gene: TRBJ1-4
d_gene: TRBD1
abundance: few
v_gene: TRBV28
CDR3aa: CASSSGQINEKLFF
CDR3nt: TGTGCCAGCAGTTCGGGACAGATTAATGAAAAACTGTTTTTT

len: 15
j_gene: TRBJ1-2
d_gene: TRBD1
abundance: NA
v_gene: TRBV18
CDR3aa: CASSQEGQGNYGYTF
CDR3nt: TGTGCCAGCTCACAAGAAGGACAGGGGAACTATGGCTACACCTTC

len: 15
j_gene: TRBJ2-4
d_gene: TRBD2
abundance: NA
v_gene: TRBV6-5
CDR3aa: CASSYSLAGGDIQYF
CDR3nt: TGTGCCAGCAGTTACTCGTTAGCGGGAGGGGACATTCAGTACTTC

len: 17
j_gene: TRBJ1-5
d_gene: TRBD1
abundance: NA
v_gene: TRBV19
CDR3aa: CASTDRFGQGANQPQHF
CDR3nt: TGTGCCAGTACGGACCGGTTTGGGCAGGGGGCGAATCAGCCCCAGCATTTT

len: 13
j_gene: TRBJ2-7
d_gene: NA
abundance: NA
v_gene: TRBV4-1
CDR3aa: CASSQVRQDEQYF
CDR3nt: TGCGCCAGCAGCCAGGTTAGACAAGACGAGCAGTACTTC

len: 14
j_gene: TRBJ1-5
d_gene: NA
abundance: few
v_gene: TRBV19
CDR3aa: CASSRTAYNQPQHF
CDR3nt: TGTGCCAGTAGTAGGACAGCCTACAATCAGCCCCAGCATTTT

len: 14
j_gene: TRBJ2-7
d_gene: NA
abundance: few
v_gene: TRBV6-6
CDR3aa: CASSYARTDYEQYF
CDR3nt: TGTGCCAGCAGTTACGCAAGGACTGACTACGAGCAGTACTTC

len: 13
j_gene: TRBJ2-5
d_gene: NA
abundance: NA
v_gene: TRBV5-1
CDR3aa: CASSLRQKETQYF
CDR3nt: TGCGCCAGCAGCCTGCGGCAGAAAGAGACCCAGTACTTC

len: 14
j_gene: TRBJ1-1
d_gene: NA
abundance: few
v_gene: TRBV27
CDR3aa: CASSKQGGGTEAFF
CDR3nt: TGTGCCAGCAGTAAACAGGGTGGAGGCACTGAAGCTTTCTTT